These 27 T cell receptor beta chains were sequenced from one sample in a study of cytomegalovirus exposure and HLA in healthy donors. The PCR ran on 60 Vbeta and 13 Jbeta primers. The data were produced by immunoSEQ multiplex PCR, yet TCRdb's version contains in-frame clones alone and is incomplete. Altogether roughly 130,000 clones are present, roughly 83% being singletons, with the ten largest covering around 1.2%. The sample comprised PBMCs. All receptors derive from a girl under 10 years old in good health and CMV-seronegative.

The chain has TRBV19 and TRBJ2-6; TRBD1 agrees at 11 bases. CDR1 LNHDA and CDR2 SQIVND come from the germline V gene (reference sequence). The CDR3 spans 18 residues. With 4 bases clipped from V and 3 bases from J, the junction kept 8 bases outside the gene matches. The CDR3 sequence: CASSRGQGGIYGANVLTF. In nucleotides, the CDR3 is TGTGCCAGTAGTAGGGGACAGGGGGGTATTTATGGGGCCAACGTCCTGACTTTC.

The genes are TRBV21-1 and TRBJ2-7; TRBD1, the table's D call, was not compared with the DNA. TRBV21-1 is described as a pseudogene. The CDR3 runs to 17 residues. CDR3 coding DNA: TGTGCCAGCAGCAAATTCCCGATGACAGGGGTAGTCTACGAGCAGTACTTC. Protein product: CASSKFPMTGVVYEQYF.

The V gene is TRBV10-1, the J gene TRBJ2-2, with TRBD1 as a possible D gene (6 bases). CDR1 and CDR2 (germline): WNHNN, SYGVQD (reference sequence). With 0 bases removed from V and 6 bases from J, the gap between germline ends came to 11 bases. The CDR3 contains 15 residues. DNA for the CDR3: TGCGCCAGCAGTGAGTCGAGAGGGGGTGCCGGGGAGCTGTTTTTT. It specifies CASSESRGGAGELFF.

The rearrangement uses TRBV11-2 and TRBJ1-1; D ambiguous. The V and J ends lost 5 bases and 1 base respectively, with 8 bases between them. The CDR3 totals 13 residues. The germline gives CDR1 SGHAT, CDR2 FQNNGV. CDR3 bases: TGTGCCAGCAGCCCAGCGGAGAACACTGAAGCTTTCTTT. It translates to CASSPAENTEAFF.

The chain has TRBV28 and TRBJ2-7; 11 nucleotides agree with TRBD2. The CDR3 is 14 residues long. Germline-derived CDR1 and CDR2 are MDHEN and SYDVKM. V was pared by 5 bases and J by 4 bases, with 4 bases of the junction left unmatched. This chain's CDR3 is CASSPGTSGYEQYF. CDR3 coding DNA: TGTGCCAGCAGTCCGGGGACTAGCGGTTACGAGCAGTACTTC.

This clone appeared a single time. The J gene is TRBJ2-7, the V gene TRBV27, with D possibly matching TRBD1 (6 bases). V shed 0 bases and J shed 3 bases, with 12 bases lying between them. The CDR3 contains 15 residues. Germline V gives CDR1 MNHEY, CDR2 SMNVEV (reference sequence). The CDR3: CASSLSRGPIYEQYF. In nucleotides, the CDR3 is TGTGCCAGCAGTTTATCCAGGGGACCTATCTACGAGCAGTACTTC.

This clone has a handful of counts. The gene calls are TRBV9 and TRBJ2-3, with 8 positions matching TRBD2. This CDR3 comprises 14 residues. V was clipped by 0 bases and J by 4 bases; unmatched bases: 1. Germline values: CDR1 SGDLS, CDR2 YYNGEE. CDR3 sequence: CASSVELAADTQYF. CDR3 DNA: TGTGCCAGCAGCGTAGAACTAGCGGCAGATACGCAGTATTTT.

The J gene is TRBJ2-5, the V gene TRBV9; 7 nucleotides align to TRBD1. The J segment lost 5 bases and the V segment lost 4 bases, leaving 14 bases of the junction unmatched. The germline V gene encodes CDR1 SGDLS and CDR2 YYNGEE. The CDR3 length is 16 residues. Here the CDR3 DNA reads TGTGCCAGCAGCAGTTCCGGGACAGTTGGGTCGGAGACCCAGTACTTC. Its translation: CASSSSGTVGSETQYF.

The chain couples TRBV27 to TRBJ2-7; a possible D gene is TRBD1 (6 bases). The CDR3 consists of 14 residues. Trimming removed 1 base at V and 2 bases at J, with 9 bases between. CDR1 MNHEY and CDR2 SMNVEV come from the germline V gene (reference sequence). The CDR3 sequence is CASSLWQGPYEQYF. The CDR3 nucleotides are TGTGCCAGCAGTTTATGGCAGGGGCCCTACGAGCAGTACTTC.

The chain has TRBV28 and TRBJ2-7; tentatively, D is TRBD1 (5 bases). This CDR3 comprises 16 residues. V lost 1 base and J 2 bases, leaving 15 bases between the germline ends. Germline V CDR1 and CDR2: MDHEN, SYDVKM. In DNA form, the CDR3 reads TGTGCCAGCAGTTTATTAATTCGAGCAGGGACCTACGAGCAGTACTTC. Residues: CASSLLIRAGTYEQYF. The full variable domain, with the rest looked up from reference TRBV28 and TRBJ2-7, is DVKVTQSSRYLVKRTGEKVFLECVQDMDHENMFWYRQDPGLGLRLIYFSYDVKMKEKGDIPEGYSVSREKKERFSLILESASTNQTSMYLCASSLLIRAGTYEQYFGPGTRLTVT.

Remarks on this clone: An end of the junction does not agree with germline; a read error may underlie this. The chain links TRBV27 to TRBJ1-5; TRBD1 might be the D (6 bases). The CDR3 is made up of 17 amino acids. Germline CDR1 MNHEY, CDR2 SMNVEV (reference sequence). The CDR3 region is CTSSSGWRGGINQPQHF. The CDR3 region has the DNA TGTACCAGCAGTTCTGGATGGAGGGGGGGCATCAATCAGCCCCAGCATTTT.

The V call is TRBV11-3, the J call TRBJ2-1; 14 nucleotides line up with TRBD2. Unmatched junction bases numbered 8, after V lost 4 bases and J lost 9 bases. Per the germline V gene, CDR1 is SGHNT and CDR2 is YENEEA. This CDR3 region has 16 residues. In DNA, the CDR3 is TGTGCCAGCAGCTCTGCCGGGACTAGCGGGAGTGGTGAGCAGTTCTTC. Translated, it gives CASSSAGTSGSGEQFF.

The V gene is TRBV28, the J gene TRBJ2-7; a possible D gene is TRBD2 (6 bases). The CDR3 sequence is 15 residues long. Germline CDR1 is MDHEN and CDR2 is SYDVKM. The ends were cut back, 6 bases at V and 3 bases at J, with 18 bases in the middle. The CDR3 here is CASSPSSGGNYEQYF. The CDR3 DNA sequence: TGTGCCAGCAGCCCTAGCTCCGGGGGAAACTACGAGCAGTACTTC.

The chain is built from TRBV28 and TRBJ1-3; no reliable D call. Germline lookup yields CDR1 MDHEN and CDR2 SYDVKM. V was trimmed by 6 bases and J by 0 bases, leaving 15 bases between them. The CDR3 has 16 residues. The CDR3 loop reads CASSPHGGPSGNTIYF. CDR3 DNA sequence: TGTGCCAGCAGCCCCCATGGTGGCCCCTCTGGAAACACCATATATTTT. Using reference TRBV28 and TRBJ1-3 for the parts outside the CDR3, the full variable domain is DVKVTQSSRYLVKRTGEKVFLECVQDMDHENMFWYRQDPGLGLRLIYFSYDVKMKEKGDIPEGYSVSREKKERFSLILESASTNQTSMYLCASSPHGGPSGNTIYFGEGSWLTVV.

This chain connects TRBV19 to TRBJ1-1, with D perhaps matching TRBD1 (6 bases). The germline V gene has CDR1 LNHDA and CDR2 SQIVND (reference sequence). This CDR3 contains 13 residues. CDR3 bases: TGTGCGGCATCGAGGGGGATGGACACTGAAGCTTTCTTT. Its protein product is CAASRGMDTEAFF.

Only one count was recorded for this clone. The J gene is TRBJ1-2, the V gene TRBV2, with D possibly matching TRBD1 (5 bases). The CDR3 consists of 14 residues. CDR1 is SNHLY, CDR2 FYNNEI, per germline. Trimming left V 3 bases short and J 8 bases short, with 16 bases between. The CDR3 reads CASSDMLTAGGYTF. The CDR3 nucleotides are TGTGCCAGCAGTGATATGTTGACAGCTGGCGGCTACACCTTC.

CDR3 sequence: CASSLAGAPTYEQYF. In nucleotides, the CDR3 is TGTGCCAGCAGTTTAGCGGGTGCGCCAACCTACGAGCAGTACTTC. This chain joins TRBV28 and TRBJ2-7; D is perhaps TRBD2 (5 bases). Germline values: CDR1 MDHEN, CDR2 SYDVKM. The CDR3 sequence is 15 residues long. Trimming stripped 2 bases from V and 2 bases from J, with 13 bases between.

The chain links TRBV6-6 to TRBJ2-5, with 10 bases lining up with TRBD2. Looked up from germline, CDR1 is MNHNY and CDR2 is SVGAGI (reference sequence). J gave up 2 bases and V 7 bases, and 4 bases lay outside the gene matches. The CDR3 is 14 residues long. The CDR3 nucleotides are TGTGCCAGCACCCTAGCGGGGGTGCAAGAGACCCAGTACTTC. Its protein is CASTLAGVQETQYF.

This clone was recorded once. V gene TRBV6-5 combines with J gene TRBJ2-7, with 7 bases lining up with TRBD1. This CDR3 comprises 15 residues. The V and J ends lost 8 bases and 3 bases, in that order; junction bases with no gene match: 13. Germline values: CDR1 MNHEY, CDR2 SVGAGI. CDR3 residues: CASGKLGGRNYEQYF. DNA of the CDR3: TGTGCCAGCGGCAAGTTAGGGGGCCGTAACTACGAGCAGTACTTC.

This clone was counted a single time. V is TRBV28 and J is TRBJ1-5; a possible D gene is TRBD1 (5 bases). The germline V gene has CDR1 MDHEN and CDR2 SYDVKM. This CDR3 is 13 amino acids long. Trimming removed 10 bases at V and 7 bases at J, with 17 bases between. In nucleotides, the CDR3 is TGTGCCACCCGTCAGGGAGGCCGGCAGCCCCAGCATTTT. Amino acids: CATRQGGRQPQHF.

This rearrangement joins TRBV5-1 to TRBJ1-1; no reliable D call. Germline CDR1 SGHRS, CDR2 YFSETQ. Between the trimmed V and J ends, which lost 4 bases and 1 base, there was a span of 14 bases. The CDR3 sequence is 15 residues long. The DNA of the CDR3 is TGCGCCAGCAGCCCGCAATGGGCAGCGAACACTGAAGCTTTCTTT. It translates to CASSPQWAANTEAFF.

The chain recombines TRBV30 with TRBJ1-3, with 7 bases matching TRBD1. This CDR3 has 15 amino acids. Germline CDR1 is GTSNPN and CDR2 is SVGIG (reference sequence). Unmatched junction bases numbered 6, after V lost 0 bases and J lost 4 bases. The CDR3 loop is CAWSVAGTVGNTIYF. The CDR3 DNA is TGTGCCTGGAGTGTTGCAGGGACAGTAGGAAACACCATATATTTT.

This rearrangement joins TRBV4-2 to TRBJ2-3; the D gene is possibly TRBD2 (6 bases). V was trimmed by 5 bases and J by 4 bases, leaving 22 bases between them. Germline V gene lookup returns CDR1 LGHNA and CDR2 YNFKEQ. The CDR3 has 17 residues. The CDR3 protein is CASSGSFFSGSADTQYF. CDR3 DNA: TGTGCCAGCAGCGGCTCTTTCTTTAGCGGTAGCGCAGATACGCAGTATTTT.

The J gene is TRBJ2-3, the V gene TRBV9, with 13 bases lining up with TRBD2. Trimming took 0 bases from V and 5 from J; bases not matched to a gene: 3. The CDR3 consists of 16 residues. Germline V gives CDR1 SGDLS, CDR2 YYNGEE. The CDR3 DNA sequence: TGTGCCAGCAGCGTAGGGACTAGCGGGAGTGGAGATACGCAGTATTTT. Translating gives CASSVGTSGSGDTQYF.

For this clone: One junction end does not reproduce the germline sequence, and a read error may be involved. Other nucleotide sequences in the sample specify the same CDR3. The CDR3 nucleotides are TGCGCCAGCAGTTGGACAGGGCCGAACACTGAAGCTTTCTTT. The encoded protein is CASSWTGPNTEAFF. The chain links TRBV6-5 to TRBJ1-1; 8 bases line up with TRBD1. CDR3 size: 14 residues. The germline V gene encodes CDR1 MNHEY and CDR2 SVGAGI.

The chain recombines TRBV27 with TRBJ1-1; no clear D. Germline assignment: CDR1 MNHEY and CDR2 SMNVEV (reference sequence). This CDR3 has 17 residues. V lost 2 bases and J lost 1, with 17 bases in between. The CDR3 is CASSLTAGLLWNTEAFF. The CDR3 DNA follows: TGTGCCAGCAGTTTAACGGCAGGCCTACTTTGGAACACTGAAGCTTTCTTT.

V usage is TRBV27 and J usage is TRBJ1-3; weak D call: TRBD1 (6 bases). Germline V gene lookup returns CDR1 MNHEY and CDR2 SMNVEV (reference sequence). Trimming pared 6 bases from V and 0 bases from J, leaving 9 bases between. CDR3 length: 14 amino acids. The CDR3 region has the DNA TGTGCCAGCAGGACCAGGGGCTCTGGAAACACCATATATTTT. This encodes CASRTRGSGNTIYF.